There are many counts of the clone carrying this T cell receptor beta chain. The entry originates in a study of regulatory T cells in long-lasting Graves disease. Time point denoted: persistent/refractory GD, antithyroid drugs over 5 years with positive TRAb. Preparation of the TCR library used RNA extracted from PBMCs. Assembly of TCR beta libraries relied on iRepertoire HTBI primers together with Arm-PCR of CDR3 regions. TCRdb passed the multiplex PCR reads through MiXCR, listing each CDR3 protein once. The sample yields fewer than 550,000 distinct CDR3 sequences, roughly 21% seen once. CDR3 length equals 12 residues. Trimming pared 7 bases from V and 3 bases from J, leaving 13 bases between. In germline, CDR1 is GTSNPN, CDR2 SVGIG (reference sequence).

This TCR was recovered from a female donor with Graves disease. The gene calls are TRBV30 and TRBJ2-7, with D hard to call. The sample here was peripheral blood mononuclear cells (PBMCs), taken when the disease was refractory, from a patient treated with antithyroid drugs. The CDR3 protein is CASGRFGYEQYF. CDR3 nucleotide sequence: TGTGCCTCTGGACGATTTGGCTACGAGCAGTACTTC. Supplemented by reference TRBV30 and TRBJ2-7, the full variable domain reads SQTIHQWPATLVQPVGSPLSLECTVEGTSNPNLYWYRQAAGRGLQLLFYSVGIGQISSEVPQNLSASRPQDRQFILSSKKLLLSDSGFYLCASGRFGYEQYFGPGTRLTVT.